These 29 T cell receptor beta chains originate from one sample sequenced in a study of response to subunit inactivated influenza vaccine. Via MiXCR, TCRdb re-called the RT-PCR reads, giving one row per CDR3 protein. The sample has about 300,000 distinct CDR3 sequences; 21% are singletons. The sequencing used PBMCs from blood, collected about 20 months after vaccination. The receptors were gathered from a man aged 50 to 69 who received an inactivated influenza vaccine.

This clonotype was counted only a few times. This chain's CDR3 is CASSQSRHSTDTQYF. In DNA form, the CDR3 reads TGTGCCAGCAGCCAAAGCAGACATAGCACAGATACGCAGTATTTT. The gene calls are TRBV3-1 and TRBJ2-3; D gene uncertain. The germline CDR1 and CDR2 sequences are LGHDT and YNNKEL (reference sequence). The CDR3 runs to 15 residues. V lost 2 bases, J lost 0 bases, and 9 bases lay in between.

This clonotype was detected a few times. The junction differs from germline at one of its ends, possibly a read error. CDR3 loop: CASGFAGYEQFF. The CDR3 nucleotides read TGTGCCAGCGGCTTTGCCGGTTATGAGCAGTTCTTC. The chain couples TRBV7-2 to TRBJ2-1; D not certain. The CDR3 loop spans 12 amino acids. Germline V gene data show CDR1 as SGHTA and CDR2 as FQGNSA. Full variable domain (missing parts from reference TRBV7-2 and TRBJ2-1): GAGVSQSPSNKVTEKGKDVELRCDPISGHTALYWYRQSLGQGLEFLIYFQGNSAPDKSGLPSDRFSAERTGGSVSTLTIQRTQQEDSAVYLCASGFAGYEQFFGPGTRLTVL.

This clonotype was counted ten times or more. The rearrangement uses TRBV9 and TRBJ1-2; TRBD1 agrees at 7 bases. Germline-derived CDR1 and CDR2 are SGDLS and YYNGEE. With 5 bases clipped from V and 2 bases from J, the junction kept 6 bases outside the gene matches. The CDR3 runs to 14 residues. CDR3: CASSRQGLNYGYTF. The CDR3 DNA follows: TGTGCCAGCAGTAGACAGGGACTGAACTATGGCTACACCTTC.

This clonotype was seen a few times. The chain employs TRBV5-5 and TRBJ1-1, with D tentatively TRBD1 (6 bases). V was pared by 7 bases and J by 1 base, with 17 bases between. CDR1 and CDR2 from the germline V gene are SGHKS and YYEKEE (reference sequence). The CDR3 loop spans 15 amino acids. CDR3 in DNA: TGTGCCAGCTTGGGGAACAGGGTGGAGAACACTGAAGCTTTCTTT. Its translation: CASLGNRVENTEAFF.

This clonotype was counted ten times or more. The chain couples TRBV12-3 or TRBV12-4 to TRBJ2-2; D unclear. The length of the CDR3 is 14 residues. V was pared by 6 bases and J by 0 bases, with 8 bases between. CDR3 bases: TGTGCCAGCAGGCGCCAGGCGAACACCGGGGAGCTGTTTTTT. It is translated as CASRRQANTGELFF.

This chain links TRBV7-9 with TRBJ2-1, with no clear D. The CDR3 is 13 residues long. Germline V lookup: CDR1 SEHNR, CDR2 FQNEAQ (reference sequence). Trimming cost V 3 bases and J 2 bases, with 5 bases left between them. The chain's CDR3 is CASSFNPYNEQFF. The CDR3 nucleotides are TGTGCCAGCAGCTTTAATCCCTACAATGAGCAGTTCTTC.

This clonotype has at least ten counts. The chain couples TRBV5-1 to TRBJ1-2; a weak D match, TRBD1 (6 bases). The germline CDR1 and CDR2 sequences are SGHRS and YFSETQ. Between the trimmed V and J ends, which lost 0 bases and 7 bases, there was a span of 10 bases. The CDR3 runs 13 residues. This CDR3 reads CASSLAGVGGYTF. DNA of the CDR3: TGCGCCAGCAGCTTGGCAGGGGTTGGTGGCTACACCTTC.

This clonotype was detected a few times. This chain links TRBV12-3 or TRBV12-4 with TRBJ1-5; no definite D call. The V and J ends lost 3 bases and 2 bases respectively, with 11 bases between them. The CDR3 contains 15 residues. DNA for the CDR3: TGTGCCAGCAGTTTTACCGGGCAGGGCAATCAGCCCCAGCATTTT. This codes for CASSFTGQGNQPQHF.

This clonotype has just a few counts. The chain recombines TRBV2 with TRBJ1-5, with D maybe TRBD1 (5 bases). The germline CDR1 and CDR2 sequences are SNHLY and FYNNEI. The CDR3 consists of 13 residues. Trimming took 6 bases from V and 5 from J, leaving 11 bases between them. The CDR3 DNA sequence: TGTGCCAGCAGGACAGCGTCAGATCAGCCCCAGCATTTT. Its translation is CASRTASDQPQHF.

The chain joins TRBV20-1 to TRBJ1-3; tentatively, D is TRBD1 (5 bases). This CDR3 has 15 residues. The ends were cut back, 0 bases at V and 5 bases at J, with 14 bases in the middle. Per germline, CDR1 DFQATT and CDR2 SNEGSKA (reference sequence). The CDR3 region is CSARDMGQGRNTIYF. CDR3 DNA sequence: TGCAGTGCTAGAGATATGGGGCAGGGAAGAAACACCATATATTTT.

This clonotype showed up just a few times. CDR3 amino acids: CASSEEGTDNYEQYF. Here the CDR3 DNA reads TGTGCCAGCAGTGAAGAGGGGACGGATAACTACGAGCAGTACTTC. The chain combines TRBV2 with TRBJ2-7; D tentatively fits TRBD1 or TRBD2 (5 bases each). The ends were cut back, 1 base at V and 3 bases at J, with 13 bases in the middle. Germline values: CDR1 SNHLY, CDR2 FYNNEI. The CDR3 sequence is 15 residues long.

V is TRBV5-1 and J is TRBJ1-1; possible D gene TRBD1, 5 bases. The V end was cut by 4 bases, the J end by 2 bases, with 15 bases between. Germline lookup yields CDR1 SGHRS and CDR2 YFSETQ. The CDR3 contains 15 residues. CDR3 sequence (DNA): TGCGCCAGCAGCCCTTACGGGACTACCAACACTGAAGCTTTCTTT. Its protein is CASSPYGTTNTEAFF.

This clonotype was seen more than once but under ten times. The V gene is TRBV4-3, the J gene TRBJ2-7; 10 positions agree with TRBD1. Germline CDR1 is LGHNA and CDR2 is YSLEER. J lost 0 bases, V lost 1 base, and 0 bases had no gene match. The CDR3 is 15 residues long. The CDR3 reads CASSQGDRGSYEQYF. Written as DNA, the CDR3 is TGCGCCAGCAGCCAAGGGGACAGGGGCTCCTACGAGCAGTACTTC.

The J gene is TRBJ2-7, the V gene TRBV20-1; D is undetermined. The V and J ends lost 3 bases and 6 bases respectively, with 15 bases between them. This CDR3 comprises 13 residues. The germline gives CDR1 DFQATT, CDR2 SNEGSKA (reference sequence). The CDR3 sequence: CSASQGFYGEQYF. The CDR3 DNA follows: TGCAGTGCTAGTCAAGGATTCTACGGCGAGCAGTACTTC.

The chain links TRBV20-1 to TRBJ2-5, with a weak D call TRBD2 (6 bases). The CDR3 loop spans 15 amino acids. Per the germline V gene, CDR1 is DFQATT and CDR2 is SNEGSKA (reference sequence). V dropped 3 bases and J dropped 7 bases, with 21 bases sitting between them. The CDR3 DNA reads as TGCAGTGCTAGTGGTGGTAGCGGCCTCCGGGGGACCCAGTACTTC. It is translated as CSASGGSGLRGTQYF.

V usage is TRBV7-2 and J usage is TRBJ1-6, with 7 bases matching TRBD1. Per the germline V gene, CDR1 is SGHTA and CDR2 is FQGNSA. The CDR3 loop spans 15 amino acids. With 4 bases clipped from V and 2 bases from J, the junction kept 2 bases outside the gene matches. CDR3 in amino acids: CASSSQGAYNSPLHF. The DNA of the CDR3 is TGTGCCAGCAGCTCCCAGGGGGCCTATAATTCACCCCTCCACTTT. Full variable domain (rest looked up from reference TRBV7-2 and TRBJ1-6): GAGVSQSPSNKVTEKGKDVELRCDPISGHTALYWYRQSLGQGLEFLIYFQGNSAPDKSGLPSDRFSAERTGGSVSTLTIQRTQQEDSAVYLCASSSQGAYNSPLHFGNGTRLTVT.

This clonotype was picked up a small number of times. The chain joins TRBV7-2 to TRBJ2-1, with TRBD2 identical over 10 bases. Germline CDR1 reads SGHTA; CDR2 reads FQGNSA. This CDR3 comprises 16 residues. Trimming at V came to 1 base and at J to 10 bases, leaving 10 bases not matched to a gene. This chain's CDR3 is CASSLGGLAGAREQFF. DNA of the CDR3: TGTGCCAGCAGCTTAGGAGGCCTAGCGGGAGCACGGGAGCAGTTCTTC.

This clonotype was detected a few times. The chain carries TRBV6-2 or TRBV6-3 and TRBJ1-1, with TRBD1 matching 7 bases. The germline V gene encodes CDR1 MNHEY and CDR2 SVGEGT. The V gene end was trimmed by 6 bases and the J gene end by 4 bases; junction bases not matched to a gene: 2. The CDR3 is 12 residues long. The CDR3 sequence: CASRPGGTEAFF. The DNA for the CDR3 is TGTGCCAGCAGACCAGGGGGCACTGAAGCTTTCTTT.

This clonotype appeared a few times. This chain links TRBV5-1 with TRBJ2-1; 8 bases align to TRBD2. This CDR3 spans 16 amino acids. Per the germline V gene, CDR1 is SGHRS and CDR2 is YFSETQ. The V segment lost 0 bases and the J segment 4 bases; nucleotides outside the gene matches: 6. The CDR3 DNA reads as TGCGCCAGCAGCTTGGCCGTAGCGGGGTTATACAATGAGCAGTTCTTC. It encodes CASSLAVAGLYNEQFF.

This clonotype has a handful of counts. Written as DNA, the CDR3 is TGTGCCTTCGGGACTGCCCCCTACGAGCAGTACTTC. Its protein product is CAFGTAPYEQYF. The V call is TRBV10-3, the J call TRBJ2-7, with D perhaps matching TRBD2 (6 bases). This CDR3 is 12 amino acids long. Germline CDR1 ENHRY, CDR2 SYGVKD. V was pared by 11 bases and J by 2 bases, with 13 bases between.

This clonotype was observed a handful of times. The rearrangement joins TRBV6-2 or TRBV6-3 to TRBJ2-6; D gene unclear. Germline values: CDR1 MNHEY, CDR2 SVGEGT. V lost 2 bases to trimming and J lost 0 bases, with 5 bases between them. The CDR3 runs to 15 residues. CDR3 region: CASSYDGSGANVLTF. The DNA of the CDR3 is TGTGCCAGCAGTTACGATGGCTCTGGGGCCAACGTCCTGACTTTC.

This clonotype has a single count. In DNA, the CDR3 is TGCAGTGCACACATTAGCGGGAGGGCCCCCTACGAGCAGTACTTC. Protein sequence: CSAHISGRAPYEQYF. V gene TRBV20-1 combines with J gene TRBJ2-7, with TRBD2 matching over 11 bases. The ends lost 6 bases at V and 2 bases at J; junction bases unmatched: 9. CDR3 length: 15 amino acids. Germline assignment: CDR1 DFQATT and CDR2 SNEGSKA (reference sequence).

J is TRBJ2-1 and V is TRBV7-2; TRBD2 matches at 9 bases. Germline trimming cut 4 bases from V and 6 bases from J; bases unmatched to any gene: 4. The CDR3 consists of 14 residues. Germline V gives CDR1 SGHTA, CDR2 FQGNSA. The DNA of the CDR3 is TGTGCCAGCAGCTCTCGGACTAGCGTCAATGAGCAGTTCTTC. This sequence encodes CASSSRTSVNEQFF. Full variable domain (outside the CDR3, taken from reference TRBV7-2 and TRBJ2-1): GAGVSQSPSNKVTEKGKDVELRCDPISGHTALYWYRQSLGQGLEFLIYFQGNSAPDKSGLPSDRFSAERTGGSVSTLTIQRTQQEDSAVYLCASSSRTSVNEQFFGPGTRLTVL.

This clonotype was detected only a few times. The CDR3, as DNA: TGTGCCAGCCGACAGGGCTTTGGCTACACCTTC. It is translated as CASRQGFGYTF. This chain uses TRBV6-5 with TRBJ1-2; 7 bases fit TRBD1. The length of the CDR3 is 11 residues. Germline V gene lookup returns CDR1 MNHEY and CDR2 SVGAGI. V lost 8 bases, J lost 7 bases, and 4 bases stayed unmatched.

The chain couples TRBV6-1 to TRBJ1-1; D gene uncertain. Trimming shortened V by 2 bases and J by 1 base, and 11 bases separated the two germline ends. CDR1 and CDR2 from the germline V gene are MNHNS and SASEGT. The CDR3 extends over 15 amino acids. For the CDR3, the DNA is TGTGCCAGCAGTGAATTATCGGCGGCGAACACTGAAGCTTTCTTT. Translated: CASSELSAANTEAFF.

The rearrangement joins TRBV6-2 or TRBV6-3 to TRBJ1-5; D gene ambiguous. The length of the CDR3 is 12 residues. V lost 3 bases, J lost 6 bases, and 6 bases lay in between. Germline V lookup: CDR1 MNHEY, CDR2 SVGEGT. The CDR3 DNA sequence: TGTGCCAGCAGTTATCAGAGTCAGCCCCAGCATTTT. Protein: CASSYQSQPQHF.

Points on this clonotype: The CDR3 ends on some other residue instead of the conserved phenylalanine or tryptophan, so this is likely a read error. The limits of the CDR3 on the DNA are not certain, so only TCRdb's listed CDR3 is given. V gene TRBV28 combines with J gene TRBJ1-2; the table's D gene call, TRBD1, was not cross checked with the DNA. The germline V gene has CDR1 MDHEN and CDR2 SYDVKM. A total of 13 residues make up the CDR3, ends included. CDR3: CASSFRTGHPAWV.

This clonotype has a count of ten or more. The chain uses TRBV6-1 and TRBJ2-7, with no clear D. The germline CDR1 and CDR2 sequences are MNHNS and SASEGT. V was clipped by 7 bases and J by 1 base, with 11 bases between them. The length of the CDR3 is 13 residues. CDR3 sequence: CASNGLNSYEQYF. For the CDR3, the DNA is TGTGCCAGCAACGGGCTGAATTCCTACGAGCAGTACTTC.

This chain joins TRBV5-5 and TRBJ2-1, with D perhaps matching TRBD2 (5 bases). CDR3 size: 17 residues. V lost 0 bases, J lost 0 bases, and 13 bases lay in between. Germline V gene lookup returns CDR1 SGHKS and CDR2 YYEKEE (reference sequence). The CDR3 coding sequence is TGTGCCAGCAGCTTGGAGTCGGGATTGAGCTCCTACAATGAGCAGTTCTTC. It yields the protein CASSLESGLSSYNEQFF.